This passage covers 10 T cell receptor beta chains from one sample sequenced in a study of blood T cell repertoires in COVID-19. Assay: immunoSEQ multiplex PCR; the TCRdb copy retains only in-frame clones and omits some. This table holds 200,000 to 250,000 clones, about four fifths found once. The sample consisted of PBMCs or T cells enriched from blood (not recorded which). Receptor source: a man aged 55 to 70 who had recovered from COVID-19.

The chain combines TRBV7-2 with TRBJ2-5, with D possibly being TRBD2 (6 bases). V dropped 1 base and J dropped 5 bases, with 20 bases sitting between them. This CDR3 spans 17 amino acids. Germline V gene sequence: CDR1 SGHTA, CDR2 FQGNSA. CDR3 bases: TGTGCCAGCAGCTTAGTAGGAGGGGCCGGCTGGGGCGAGACCCAGTACTTC. Amino acid sequence: CASSLVGGAGWGETQYF.

There are a few counts of this clone. The chain joins TRBV6-1 to TRBJ1-6, with D maybe TRBD1 (5 bases). The CDR3 consists of 19 residues. Per germline, CDR1 MNHNS and CDR2 SASEGT. Between the trimmed V and J ends, which lost 0 bases and 6 bases, there was a span of 21 bases. The DNA for the CDR3 is TGTGCCAGCAGTGAAGCTCCACCGGCCCTACTTGGGGCTAATTCACCCCTCCACTTT. It is translated as CASSEAPPALLGANSPLHF.

This chain connects TRBV4-1 to TRBJ2-1; unclear D gene. The germline V gene encodes CDR1 MGHRA and CDR2 YSYEKL. Between the trimmed V and J ends, which lost 0 bases and 4 bases, there was a span of 4 bases. The CDR3 covers 13 residues. Here the CDR3 DNA reads TGCGCCAGCAGCCAAGAGGCTTACAATGAGCAGTTCTTC. It codes for CASSQEAYNEQFF.

The genes are TRBV6-5 and TRBJ1-1; no definite D call. This CDR3 comprises 14 residues. Trimming shortened V by 6 bases and J by 4 bases, and 15 bases separated the two germline ends. Germline V gene data show CDR1 as MNHEY and CDR2 as SVGAGI. CDR3 amino acids: CASSQTRGGTEAFF. The CDR3 DNA reads as TGTGCCAGCAGCCAGACGCGGGGTGGCACTGAAGCTTTCTTT.

This clone was seen only a few times. The chain combines TRBV11-2 with TRBJ2-1; 7 positions agree with TRBD1. The length of the CDR3 is 15 residues. Germline V CDR1 and CDR2: SGHAT, FQNNGV. V shed 5 bases and J 6 bases; nucleotides not matched to a gene: 10. The CDR3 loop is CASSHRDSYSNEQFF. The CDR3 nucleotides read TGTGCCAGCAGCCACCGGGACAGCTATTCCAATGAGCAGTTCTTC.

The genes are TRBV11-2 and TRBJ2-3; D possibly corresponds to TRBD2 (6 bases). V dropped 3 bases and J dropped 3 bases, with 13 bases sitting between them. Germline lookup yields CDR1 SGHAT and CDR2 FQNNGV. The CDR3 is made up of 15 amino acids. CDR3 nucleotide sequence: TGTGCCAGCAGCTTCGGGGCGGGGATTACAGATACGCAGTATTTT. Translation: CASSFGAGITDTQYF.

This rearrangement joins TRBV2 to TRBJ2-1, with D possibly being TRBD2 (6 bases). CDR1 is SNHLY, CDR2 FYNNEI, per germline. V lost 5 bases and J lost 2, with 7 bases in between. The CDR3 is made up of 13 amino acids. Written as DNA, the CDR3 is TGTGCCAGCAGTTGGACTACCTACAATGAGCAGTTCTTC. Protein product: CASSWTTYNEQFF.

The V and J genes are TRBV7-2 and TRBJ2-1, with D perhaps matching TRBD1 (6 bases). The CDR3 is 14 amino acids. The V and J ends lost 1 base and 5 bases respectively, with 9 bases between them. Germline CDR1 SGHTA, CDR2 FQGNSA. DNA of the CDR3: TGTGCCAGCAGCTTAGAGGACAGAAACAATGAGCAGTTCTTC. As protein: CASSLEDRNNEQFF.

This clone has only a few counts. The chain carries TRBV24-1 and TRBJ1-5; D is possibly TRBD1 (6 bases). CDR3 size: 14 residues. V gave up 4 bases and J gave up 3 bases, with 9 bases separating them. The germline V gene encodes CDR1 KGHDR and CDR2 SFDVKD. DNA for the CDR3: TGTGCCACCAGTGAGAACAGGGCCAATCAGCCCCAGCATTTT. Translation: CATSENRANQPQHF.

This sequence joins TRBV6-5 and TRBJ1-2; 7 bases match TRBD1. In germline, CDR1 is MNHEY, CDR2 SVGAGI. Unmatched junction bases numbered 1, after V lost 7 bases and J lost 8 bases. The length of the CDR3 is 10 residues. In DNA form, the CDR3 reads TGTGCCAGCACGGACAGGGGCTACACCTTC. This translates into CASTDRGYTF.